The text below deals with one T cell receptor (beta chain). This clone showed up just a few times. Its specific antigen is unknown. Per-base quality was not reported, and no clone a single base away is much larger than it. Donors were healthy HIV-negative adults with no recently reported acute infections or vaccinations. Every donor was a Caucasian adult residing in Nashville, Tennessee, USA. Magnetic negative selection was used to enrich CD4+ T cells, after which naive cells were positively selected on CD45RA and the negative fraction became the memory subset. After blood collection by leukapheresis, PBMCs were isolated using Ficoll-Histopaque density gradient centrifugation and then cryopreserved in the vapor phase of liquid nitrogen. Purity and quantity of every magnetically sorted T cell population were checked by analytical flow cytometry. Genomic DNA was isolated from each sorted fraction and quantified by UV absorbance on a Nanodrop 2000c.

The data were taken from a study of shared clonotypes between healthy human individuals (dated by TCRdb to the early 2020s). Concerning the study at large: The cohort comprised a couple of women and three men aged 18 to 49 years. For each donor, three plates each were used for CD4 naive and CD4 memory, two plates were used for CD8 naive, and one plate was used for CD8 memory. The study deeply sequenced blood TCR repertoires of five healthy adults to estimate repertoire size and the extent of clonotype sharing between individuals. To increase sequencing depth and limit assay-specific biases, different laboratories used diverse techniques to prepare libraries and sequence TCR repertoires. Each donor's leukapheresis produced roughly between roughly 0.9 and 9 billion PBMCs.

Using the deep immunoSEQ assay, multiplex PCR amplified TCR CDR3 regions from genomic DNA. For each cell subset, the extracted genomic DNA was distributed evenly across all wells of several immunoSEQ 96-well plates, and each plate served as one replicate. For sorted subsets, each replicate PCR was loaded with approximately 200 ng genomic DNA, equivalent to 25,000 to 30,000 T cell genomes. Purified libraries were quantified with a Qubit 3.0 fluorometer, sized on a Bioanalyzer 2100, and re-quantified with the KAPA Library Quantification kit. Every immunoSEQ 96-well plate was sequenced on a dedicated single-read 150-cycle Illumina NextSeq 550 flow cell. From the authors' description of their analysis: Because the immunoSEQ output included only junctional sequences and no quality scores, the filtering could not be the same as the filtering used for full-length reads. To assign V/J genes and CDR3, sequences were annotated using PyIR, a Python wrapper for IgBLAST v1.9, with IMGT germline references. Reads were removed for weak V/J assignments (E-value above 1e-6), missing CDR3, stop codons, out-of-frame junctions, or ambiguous translated residues. A V3J clonotype was defined by an identical inferred V gene, J gene, and CDR3 amino acid sequence. To compute the percentage overlap between repertoires, the number of shared unique clonotypes was divided by the size of the smaller repertoire. RTK rarefaction, the Chao1 estimator, and Recon v2.1 estimates of unobserved clonotypes were used to assess repertoire richness. OLGA was used to compute generation probabilities for all TCRbeta clonotypes that the gDNA method yielded from a handful of donors. Drawn from immuneACCESS, this table holds only the in-frame rearrangements with V and J called that TCRdb kept. Clones are partly lost; checked studies trace under half to an unresolved V gene and leave the rest unexplained. Clonal size and the V and J genes are those of that table, whereas D and trimming came from the DNA. Counted in this sample were about 990,000 clones; more than 75% of them appeared once. Roughly 0.55% of the sample belongs to the ten largest clones.

The full study reports these points: Naive subsets generally had larger estimated clonotype richness than memory subsets. Clonotypes shared by all four sorted-subset donors showed higher generation probabilities than non-shared clonotypes. Pairwise subsampling led to the expectation that sequencing depth would affect the degree of clonotype sharing among donors. Only blood was sampled, and tissue TCR repertoires likely differ from those in blood. Across a handful of donors, roughly 5.1% of naive CD4, roughly 3.3% of naive CD8, around 2.1% of memory CD4, and around 0.4% of memory CD8 clonotypes were shared. The small number of donors limited the genetic and exposure-history diversity represented. Incomplete sequencing was indicated by rarefaction of sorted-subset datasets, despite the large sequencing depth.

This receptor was identified in a man aged 18 to 30 in good health. Some clones in this sample may be carry-over from other donors' samples. The specimen sequenced was memory CD4+ T cells from PBMCs. Sample cell subset or site, as interpreted from the label and publication: CD45RA-negative fraction.

CDR3 protein: CATSRGLDRGTEAFF. The sequenced DNA is TGTGCCACCAGCAGAGGATTGGACAGGGGCACTGAAGCTTTCTTT. The chain is assembled from TRBV15 and TRBJ1-1, with 9 junctional bases fitting TRBD1. Reading from cysteine to phenylalanine, the CDR3 counts 15 amino acids. Of the read, only the CDR3 DNA is kept; its 45 bases are in frame from base 1. Ends trimmed: V by 1 base, J by 4 bases; bases unmatched to a gene: 4. Taken from the germline V gene (reference sequence), the CDR1 and CDR2 loops are LNHNV and YYDKDF.